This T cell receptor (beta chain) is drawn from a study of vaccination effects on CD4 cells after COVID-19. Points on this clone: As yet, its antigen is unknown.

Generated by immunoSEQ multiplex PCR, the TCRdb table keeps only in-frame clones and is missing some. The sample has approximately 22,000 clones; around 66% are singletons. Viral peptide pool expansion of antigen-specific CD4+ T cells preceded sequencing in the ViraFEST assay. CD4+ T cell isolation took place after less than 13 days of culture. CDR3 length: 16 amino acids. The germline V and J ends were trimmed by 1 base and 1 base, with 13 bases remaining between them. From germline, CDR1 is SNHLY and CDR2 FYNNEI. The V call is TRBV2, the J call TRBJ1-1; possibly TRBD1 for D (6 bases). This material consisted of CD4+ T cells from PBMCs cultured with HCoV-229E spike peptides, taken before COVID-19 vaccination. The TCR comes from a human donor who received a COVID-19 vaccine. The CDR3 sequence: CASSEGWDIPNTEAFF. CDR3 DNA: TGTGCCAGCAGTGAAGGCTGGGACATTCCGAACACTGAAGCTTTCTTT.